This is a list of T cell receptor beta chains from one sample in a study of T cell repertoires in cytomegalovirus infection. TCRdb used MiXCR to reprocess the reads, holding one entry per CDR3 protein. The data show roughly 500,000 distinct CDR3 sequences, with 16% seen just once and about 24% held by the top ten. The sequenced sample consisted of CD8+ T cells from PBMCs. Every receptor here comes from a human donor in good health (CMV status not recorded). Some clones in this sample may be carry-over from other donors' samples. The CDR3 runs from the conserved cysteine through the conserved F or W. Fields, in order: J gene, V gene, D gene, clone size, CDR3 DNA, CDR3 protein. D genes are given only for firm matches. The size entry is marked missing in some rows and otherwise reads once, few, many or a size class.

J gene: TRBJ1-1; V gene: TRBV27; D gene: -; clone size: -; CDR3 DNA: TGTGCCAGCAGTTTATTCCCGGACGGACCGAACACTGAAGCTTTCTTT; CDR3 protein: CASSLFPDGPNTEAFF
J gene: TRBJ2-7; V gene: TRBV28; D gene: -; clone size: -; CDR3 DNA: TGTGCCAGCAGAAAGATTCTAGCGTCCTCCTACGAGCAGTACTTC; CDR3 protein: CASRKILASSYEQYF
J gene: TRBJ1-1; V gene: TRBV15; D gene: -; clone size: -; CDR3 DNA: TGTGCCACCAGCAGAGATAGGGCGGAGAACACTGAAGCTTTCTTT; CDR3 protein: CATSRDRAENTEAFF
J gene: TRBJ2-7; V gene: TRBV10-3; D gene: TRBD1; clone size: few; CDR3 DNA: TGTGCCATCAGTGAGTTTGGGGACAGGGTTTACGAGCAGTACTTC; CDR3 protein: CAISEFGDRVYEQYF
J gene: TRBJ2-1; V gene: TRBV7-3; D gene: -; clone size: many; CDR3 DNA: TGTGCCAACAGCCTTGACGGTGGGAGCTCCTACAATGAGCAGTTCTTC; CDR3 protein: CANSLDGGSSYNEQFF
J gene: TRBJ2-3; V gene: TRBV15; D gene: -; clone size: few; CDR3 DNA: TGTGCCACCAGCAGAGACAGGGCAGATACGCAGTATTTT; CDR3 protein: CATSRDRADTQYF
J gene: TRBJ2-5; V gene: TRBV10-3; D gene: -; clone size: many; CDR3 DNA: TGTGCCATCAAGTACACTCTAGGCCAAGAGACCCAGTACTTC; CDR3 protein: CAIKYTLGQETQYF
J gene: TRBJ2-7; V gene: TRBV19; D gene: -; clone size: -; CDR3 DNA: TGTGCCACCACCTGGAAGAGGGAGCAGTACTTC; CDR3 protein: CATTWKREQYF
J gene: TRBJ2-1; V gene: TRBV7-6; D gene: -; clone size: many; CDR3 DNA: TGTGCCAGCAGCACATCGGGGTTTGAGCAGTTCTTC; CDR3 protein: CASSTSGFEQFF
J gene: TRBJ2-1; V gene: TRBV7-8; D gene: -; clone size: many; CDR3 DNA: TGTGCCAGCAGCCCCGCCGGCGTTGAGCAGTTCTTC; CDR3 protein: CASSPAGVEQFF
J gene: TRBJ2-3; V gene: TRBV5-4; D gene: -; clone size: few; CDR3 DNA: TGTGCCAGCAGTTTCCAGGGGGATACGCAGTATTTT; CDR3 protein: CASSFQGDTQYF
J gene: TRBJ1-2; V gene: TRBV25-1; D gene: -; clone size: once; CDR3 DNA: TGTGCCAGCAGTGAACCGGGACGGCCGAACTTAGGCTACACCTTC; CDR3 protein: CASSEPGRPNLGYTF
J gene: TRBJ2-1; V gene: TRBV7-9; D gene: -; clone size: few; CDR3 DNA: TGTGCCAGCAGCTCACCGCAGAGACTGGGCAATGAGCAGTTCTTC; CDR3 protein: CASSSPQRLGNEQFF
J gene: TRBJ1-5; V gene: TRBV20-1; D gene: -; clone size: -; CDR3 DNA: TGCAGTGCTAGAGCTAGGGGGCCCCAGCATTTT; CDR3 protein: CSARARGPQHF
J gene: TRBJ1-2; V gene: TRBV19; D gene: -; clone size: many; CDR3 DNA: TGTGCCAGTAACGGGGAAGTGCAGTCTGGCTACACCTTC; CDR3 protein: CASNGEVQSGYTF
J gene: TRBJ2-2; V gene: TRBV29-1; D gene: TRBD2; clone size: many; CDR3 DNA: TGCAGCGTTGCTAGCGGGGTCACCGGGGAGCTGTTTTTT; CDR3 protein: CSVASGVTGELFF
J gene: TRBJ2-3; V gene: TRBV15; D gene: -; clone size: -; CDR3 DNA: TGTGCCACCAGCAAAAGAACAGATACGCAGTATTTT; CDR3 protein: CATSKRTDTQYF
J gene: TRBJ2-1; V gene: TRBV6-2/TRBV6-3; D gene: -; clone size: -; CDR3 DNA: TGTGCCAGCAGTCCGTGGGGGTACAATGAGCAGTTCTTC; CDR3 protein: CASSPWGYNEQFF